Listed below are T cell receptor beta chains from one sample, sequenced in a study of T cell responses to AZD1222 COVID-19 vaccine. Generated by immunoSEQ multiplex PCR, the TCRdb table keeps only in-frame clones and is missing some. The sample lists 150,000 to 180,000 clones, about 89% seen once, with just over 9% in the top ten. The source material was peripheral blood, sampled 28 days after the second AZD1222 dose. These receptors were obtained from an adult who received the AZD1222 COVID-19 vaccine. CDR3s include the opening cysteine and the closing phenylalanine or tryptophan. The D gene is left open where the match is weak. Clone size, where shown, is once, few, many, or a class for clones that have expanded.

TRBJ2-1 | TRBV10-1 | once | - | TGCGCCAGCAGTGAGCGGGGAGGACAGAGCGGGGACGGGCAGTTCTTC | CASSERGGQSGDGQFF
TRBJ2-1 | TRBV24-1 | - | TRBD2 | TGTGCCACCAGTGATAAAGTGACTAGCGGGAGCAATGAGCAGTTCTTC | CATSDKVTSGSNEQFF
TRBJ2-1 | TRBV30 | - | - | TGTGCCTGGGCAGAGGGGAGCTACAATGAGCAGTTCTTC | CAWAEGSYNEQFF
TRBJ2-1 | TRBV14 | few | TRBD2 | TGTGCCAGCAGCCGAGCTAGACTAGCGGGAGGGTACAATGAGCAGTTCTTC | CASSRARLAGGYNEQFF
TRBJ2-3 | TRBV5-1 | - | - | TGCGCCAGCACAAGGGGGGGGACAGATACGCAGTATTTT | CASTRGGTDTQYF
TRBJ1-5 | TRBV27 | few | - | TGTGCCAGCAGTTTGTTCGGGTTCCAGCCCCAGCATTTT | CASSLFGFQPQHF
TRBJ2-3 | TRBV7-3 | - | TRBD2 | TGTGCCAGCAGCCCATCTAGCGGGAGGCAGACAGATACGCAGTATTTT | CASSPSSGRQTDTQYF
TRBJ2-2 | TRBV11-2 | - | - | TGTGCCCAACGGGGCTGGACCACCGGGGAGCTGTTTTTT | CAQRGWTTGELFF
TRBJ1-5 | TRBV2 | - | - | TGTGCCAGCAGTGAAGAGGCAAATCAGCCCCAGCATTTT | CASSEEANQPQHF
TRBJ2-3 | TRBV24-1 | - | - | TGTGCCACCAGTAGTCCCTCAAGCACAGATACGCAGTATTTT | CATSSPSSTDTQYF
TRBJ2-1 | TRBV3-1/TRBV3-2 | - | TRBD2 | TGTGCCAGCAGCCCCCCTGGATCTAGCGGGAGGGCCTACAATGAGCAGTTCTTC | CASSPPGSSGRAYNEQFF
TRBJ1-2 | TRBV11-2 | - | - | TGTGCCACCAGGTCCCCAGGCAGTACAAACTATGGCTACACCTTC | CATRSPGSTNYGYTF
TRBJ1-2 | TRBV28 | once | - | TGTGCCAGCAGTTCACGACAGATCTACTATGGCTACACCTTC | CASSSRQIYYGYTF
TRBJ2-7 | TRBV5-5 | - | - | TGTGCCAGCAGCTTGGACAGGGGAGGCTACGAGCAGTACTTC | CASSLDRGGYEQYF
TRBJ2-5 | TRBV5-1 | - | TRBD2 | TGCGCCAGCAGCCACGGGACTAGCGGGAGGTACCAAGAGACCCAGTACTTC | CASSHGTSGRYQETQYF
TRBJ2-7 | TRBV28 | - | TRBD1 | TGTGCCAGCAGTTTATGGGGGACAGCGAGCTCCTACGAGCAGTACTTC | CASSLWGTASSYEQYF
TRBJ1-1 | TRBV28 | - | - | TGTGCCAGCAACCTCCAGGGATTGAACACTGAAGCTTTCTTT | CASNLQGLNTEAFF
TRBJ1-1 | TRBV27 | - | - | TGTGCCAGCAGCCTCTTAAGAGACAGCTCGCAAGCTTTCTTT | CASSLLRDSSQAFF
TRBJ1-2 | TRBV24-1 | - | - | TGTGCCACCAGTGATTTCGGCAGGGGTGGCGGCTACACCTTC | CATSDFGRGGGYTF
TRBJ2-7 | TRBV6-1 | - | - | TGTGCCAGCAGTGAGGATTTTCGGGGGTTGGCGAACTACGAGCAGTACTTC | CASSEDFRGLANYEQYF
TRBJ2-2 | TRBV10-3 | - | - | TGTGCCATCGGGTTCGGGGGCACCGGGGAGCTGTTTTTT | CAIGFGGTGELFF
TRBJ2-7 | TRBV19 | - | TRBD2 | TGTGCCAGTAGTATTAAGGGAGGGCCCCACGAGCAGTACTTC | CASSIKGGPHEQYF
TRBJ1-1 | TRBV29-1 | - | - | TGCAGCGTTAACAATAGGGGTGACACTGAAGCTTTCTTT | CSVNNRGDTEAFF
TRBJ2-1 | TRBV19 | - | - | TGTGCCAGTAGGAGAACCGGGACGGCATACAATGAGCAGTTCTTC | CASRRTGTAYNEQFF
TRBJ2-1 | TRBV7-9 | - | TRBD2 | TGTGCCAGCAGCTCGGGACTAGCCTACAATGAGCAGTTCTTC | CASSSGLAYNEQFF
TRBJ2-3 | TRBV6-6 | - | TRBD2 | TGTGCCAGCAGTTATGAGAGTAGCGGGAGTCGCAAGACGCAGTATTTT | CASSYESSGSRKTQYF
TRBJ2-3 | TRBV6-6 | - | TRBD2 | TGTGCCAGCAGTCTCCGCCAAGGGCGGGAGAGTCCAGATACGCAGTATTTT | CASSLRQGRESPDTQYF
TRBJ2-7 | TRBV11-3 | - | - | TGTGCCAGCAGCTTAGTCGTTCACTACTACGAGCAGTACTTC | CASSLVVHYYEQYF
TRBJ2-1 | TRBV30 | - | TRBD2 | TGTGCCTGGAAGAGCCTAGCGGGAAGTAGCTCCTACAATGAGCAGTTCTTC | CAWKSLAGSSSYNEQFF
TRBJ2-6 | TRBV27 | once | - | TGTGCCAGCAGTCCCGGGGGCAGTGGGGCCAACGTCCTGACTTTC | CASSPGGSGANVLTF
TRBJ2-1 | TRBV28 | - | - | TGTGCCAGCAGTTTCTCGGGAGCCAGCTCCTACAATGAGCAGTTCTTC | CASSFSGASSYNEQFF
TRBJ1-1 | TRBV20-1 | - | - | TGCAGTGCCTGGGGTTTTGAAGCTTTCTTT | CSAWGFEAFF
TRBJ2-5 | TRBV5-1 | - | TRBD2 | TGCGCCAGCAGCATGGGACCTCCCGGGAGGGCCCAAGAGACCCAGTACTTC | CASSMGPPGRAQETQYF
TRBJ2-2 | TRBV2 | - | - | TGTGCCAGCAGTGAGCAGGGGCTGACCGGGGAGCTGTTTTTT | CASSEQGLTGELFF
TRBJ2-5 | TRBV20-1 | - | - | TGCAGTGCTATCCCTGGTGGGACCCAGTACTTC | CSAIPGGTQYF
TRBJ2-7 | TRBV10-2 | - | TRBD1 | TGCGCCAGCAGCGGACAGGGAGACGAGCAGTACTTC | CASSGQGDEQYF
TRBJ1-2 | TRBV28 | - | - | TGTGCCAGCAGTTTCCCCCTCCTTGGGGGCCCCCCGTATGGCTACACCTTC | CASSFPLLGGPPYGYTF
TRBJ2-3 | TRBV24-1 | few | - | TGTGCCACCAGTGATTTGTCATCAGTCACAGATACGCAGTATTTT | CATSDLSSVTDTQYF
TRBJ2-7 | TRBV12-3/TRBV12-4 | - | - | TGTGCCAGCAGAGGACAGCCCTACGAGCAGTACTTC | CASRGQPYEQYF
TRBJ1-1 | TRBV11-2 | - | - | TGTGCCAGCAGCGCCGGCCGGGACCGAAGTGAAGCTTTCTTT | CASSAGRDRSEAFF
TRBJ2-7 | TRBV7-2 | - | TRBD1 | TGTGCCAGCAGCCCCCGACAGGGTAACAACGAGCAGTACTTC | CASSPRQGNNEQYF